Listed below are T cell receptor beta chains from one sample, sequenced in a study of CD8 T cells in Susac syndrome. Each CDR3 protein is one row after TCRdb ran MiXCR on the immunoSEQ multiplex PCR reads. Of 150,000 to 200,000 distinct CDR3 sequences in the sample, over 85% were seen once. Sample: CD4+ T cells from PBMCs. The receptors come from a human donor in good health. CDR3s include the opening cysteine and the closing phenylalanine or tryptophan. Fields, in order: D gene, J gene, clone size, V gene, CDR3 DNA, CDR3 protein. A D gene is named only where the DNA matches it firmly. Clone size appears in some rows only: once, few, many, or a class for an expanded clone.

D: NA; J: TRBJ1-2; size: NA; V: TRBV13; DNA: TGTGCCAGCAGCTTAAGGGGAACAGGGATTCTCTATGGCTACACCTTC; CDR3: CASSLRGTGILYGYTF
D: NA; J: TRBJ1-5; size: NA; V: TRBV9; DNA: TGTGCCAGCAGCACCGGTGGGCCGAGTAGCAATCAGCCCCAGCATTTT; CDR3: CASSTGGPSSNQPQHF
D: NA; J: TRBJ1-2; size: once; V: TRBV29-1; DNA: TGCAGCGTTTCTCAGGACGACTATGGCTACACCTTC; CDR3: CSVSQDDYGYTF
D: NA; J: TRBJ2-2; size: NA; V: TRBV20-1; DNA: TGCAGTGCTAGAGATAGGAGGGTACGGACCGGGGAGCTGTTTTTT; CDR3: CSARDRRVRTGELFF
D: TRBD2; J: TRBJ2-7; size: NA; V: TRBV20-1; DNA: TGCAGTGCCCAAAGGCTAGCGGGGGGGGGATACGAGCAGTACTTC; CDR3: CSAQRLAGGGYEQYF
D: TRBD2; J: TRBJ2-5; size: NA; V: TRBV20-1; DNA: TGCAGTGCCCCTCGCGGGGGGCTCGCAGAGACCCAGTACTTC; CDR3: CSAPRGGLAETQYF
D: NA; J: TRBJ2-7; size: NA; V: TRBV3-1; DNA: TGTGCCAGCAGCCCCAGGTGGGGAGACTACGAGCAGTACTTC; CDR3: CASSPRWGDYEQYF
D: NA; J: TRBJ2-3; size: NA; V: TRBV3-1; DNA: TGTGCCAGCAGCCTTCAGACAGATACGCAGTATTTT; CDR3: CASSLQTDTQYF
D: NA; J: TRBJ2-7; size: NA; V: TRBV10-3; DNA: TGTGCCATCAGCCCGACAGTTTACGAGCAGTACTTC; CDR3: CAISPTVYEQYF
D: NA; J: TRBJ2-2; size: once; V: TRBV2; DNA: TGTGCCAGCCGCGGCGGACCCGGCGCGAACACCGGGGAGCTGTTTTTT; CDR3: CASRGGPGANTGELFF
D: TRBD1; J: TRBJ1-2; size: NA; V: TRBV6-9; DNA: TGTGCCAGCAGTTTTTCACAGGGGAACAATGGCTACACCTTC; CDR3: CASSFSQGNNGYTF
D: TRBD1; J: TRBJ1-1; size: NA; V: TRBV29-1; DNA: TGCAGCGTTGCCGGACAGGGGGCAACTGAAGCTTTCTTT; CDR3: CSVAGQGATEAFF
D: TRBD2; J: TRBJ2-1; size: once; V: TRBV2; DNA: TGTGCCAGCAGTGTAGGACTAGCGGGGCCCTCCTACAATGAGCAGTTCTTC; CDR3: CASSVGLAGPSYNEQFF
D: NA; J: TRBJ1-1; size: once; V: TRBV25-1; DNA: TGTGCCAGCAGAAGGACAGCGAAGAACACTGAAGCTTTCTTT; CDR3: CASRRTAKNTEAFF
D: TRBD1; J: TRBJ1-2; size: NA; V: TRBV5-1; DNA: TGCGCCAGCAGCCAAGGAGCAGGGGGAGCTGGCTACACCTTC; CDR3: CASSQGAGGAGYTF
D: NA; J: TRBJ2-4; size: NA; V: TRBV7-9; DNA: TGTGCCAGCAGAGCCCTCGGAGGCAAAAACATTCAGTACTTC; CDR3: CASRALGGKNIQYF
D: TRBD1; J: TRBJ1-2; size: NA; V: TRBV19; DNA: TGTGCCAGTATCGACTCGGGACAGGGGGGCTATGGCTACACCTTC; CDR3: CASIDSGQGGYGYTF
D: NA; J: TRBJ2-5; size: once; V: TRBV30; DNA: TGTGCCTCGGAGGGCACTGGGGGGGAGACCCAGTACTTC; CDR3: CASEGTGGETQYF
D: TRBD1; J: TRBJ1-1; size: NA; V: TRBV14; DNA: TGTGCCAGCAGCGAAAGAGGGAGGGACAGGGGGATGAACACTGAAGCTTTCTTT; CDR3: CASSERGRDRGMNTEAFF
D: NA; J: TRBJ1-1; size: NA; V: TRBV18; DNA: TGTGCCAGCTCACCCATAGACGGGGCTGAAGCTTTCTTT; CDR3: CASSPIDGAEAFF
D: TRBD1; J: TRBJ1-2; size: NA; V: TRBV6-5; DNA: TGTGCCAGCAGTTACTTAGGGACAGCTACTGGCTACACCTTC; CDR3: CASSYLGTATGYTF
D: TRBD2; J: TRBJ2-1; size: NA; V: TRBV15; DNA: TGTGCCACCACCGCGGGGGGGCCTAGGGTTGAGCAGTTCTTC; CDR3: CATTAGGPRVEQFF
D: NA; J: TRBJ1-1; size: NA; V: TRBV28; DNA: TGTGCCAGCAGCCCCCCCGGACAAGATCGGACTGAAGCTTTCTTT; CDR3: CASSPPGQDRTEAFF
D: TRBD1; J: TRBJ2-1; size: NA; V: TRBV5-1; DNA: TGCGCCAGCAGTCAAGGACAGGGGCCGTATGAGCAGTTCTTC; CDR3: CASSQGQGPYEQFF
D: NA; J: TRBJ1-4; size: NA; V: TRBV12-3/TRBV12-4; DNA: TGTGCCAGCAGTGCCAAACTCGGACCTAATGAAAAACTGTTTTTT; CDR3: CASSAKLGPNEKLFF
D: NA; J: TRBJ2-7; size: NA; V: TRBV20-1; DNA: TGCAGTGCTAGTAGCCTCGGGGCTCAGGGCGAGCAGTACTTC; CDR3: CSASSLGAQGEQYF
D: NA; J: TRBJ2-7; size: NA; V: TRBV23-1; DNA: TGCGCCAGCAGTCAATCATTGAGGGGGGGTGGCGAGCAGTACTTC; CDR3: CASSQSLRGGGEQYF
D: NA; J: TRBJ2-5; size: NA; V: TRBV2; DNA: TGTGCCAGCAGTGGGCCCGCGGAGACCCAGTACTTC; CDR3: CASSGPAETQYF
D: NA; J: TRBJ2-3; size: once; V: TRBV20-1; DNA: TGCAGTGCGGACACCTCAGGGGCAGATACGCAGTATTTT; CDR3: CSADTSGADTQYF
D: NA; J: TRBJ2-2; size: NA; V: TRBV30; DNA: TGTGCCTGCCAACATCCCATTGGGCGGAAGCTGTTTTTT; CDR3: CACQHPIGRKLFF
D: TRBD2; J: TRBJ2-3; size: NA; V: TRBV6-1; DNA: TGTGCCAGCAGTGAAACCACTAGCGGGAGGGGAGATACGCAGTATTTT; CDR3: CASSETTSGRGDTQYF
D: NA; J: TRBJ2-5; size: NA; V: TRBV3-1; DNA: TGTGCCAGCACCCCAAGACCAGGGCAAGAGACCCAGTACTTC; CDR3: CASTPRPGQETQYF
D: NA; J: TRBJ2-4; size: NA; V: TRBV6-5; DNA: TGTGCCAGCAGTTATACGGGCACCAAAAACATTCAGTACTTC; CDR3: CASSYTGTKNIQYF
D: TRBD1; J: TRBJ1-2; size: NA; V: TRBV6-1; DNA: TGTGCCAGCAGTCCTCGGACAGGGGCGGGCTATGGCTACACCTTC; CDR3: CASSPRTGAGYGYTF
D: NA; J: TRBJ1-4; size: NA; V: TRBV7-3; DNA: TGTGCCAGCAGCCCTCAGTTTTTTTTTGAAAAACTGTTTTTT; CDR3: CASSPQFFFEKLFF
D: TRBD1; J: TRBJ2-7; size: NA; V: TRBV10-1; DNA: TGCGCCAGCGGACAGGGGGCCCGTGGAAGCTCCTACGAGCAGTACTTC; CDR3: CASGQGARGSSYEQYF
D: NA; J: TRBJ1-1; size: NA; V: TRBV10-3; DNA: TGTGCCATCAGTGAGTCTTGGCAGGGCACTGAAGCTTTCTTT; CDR3: CAISESWQGTEAFF
D: NA; J: TRBJ1-2; size: once; V: TRBV6-5; DNA: TGTGCCAGCAGGGGATACTATGGCTACACCTTC; CDR3: CASRGYYGYTF
D: TRBD1; J: TRBJ1-2; size: once; V: TRBV3-1; DNA: TGTGCCAGCAGCCAAGAGGGACAGTGGGGGGACTACACCTTC; CDR3: CASSQEGQWGDYTF
D: NA; J: TRBJ1-1; size: NA; V: TRBV3-1; DNA: TGTGCCAGCAGCCCCTTGGACAACACTGAAGCTTTCTTT; CDR3: CASSPLDNTEAFF